These T cell receptor beta chains were read from a single sample in a study of blood T cell repertoires in COVID-19. The data were produced by immunoSEQ multiplex PCR, yet TCRdb's version contains in-frame clones alone and is incomplete. This table has around 70,000 clones, 89% appearing once. Sequences were obtained from peripheral blood. These receptors were obtained from a man aged 80 or over with acute or convalescent COVID-19. Both conserved end residues are part of each CDR3. D genes are given only for firm matches. Clone size is given for some rows only: seen once, a few or many times, or a class if the clone is expanded.

>TRBV24-1|TRBD1|TRBJ2-7|14|-
CATNQDRGILGQYF
TGTGCCACCAACCAGGACAGGGGGATCCTGGGGCAGTACTTC
>TRBV3-1/TRBV3-2|TRBD1|TRBJ2-1|16|-
CASSHLTGKGWNEQFF
TGTGCCAGCAGCCATTTGACAGGGAAGGGGTGGAATGAGCAGTTCTTC
>TRBV11-2|TRBD1|TRBJ1-2|13|-
CASSFGTGSGYTF
TGTGCCAGCAGCTTTGGGACAGGTTCCGGCTACACCTTC
>TRBV6-5|TRBD1|TRBJ1-4|15|-
CASSPNRGPNEKLFF
TGTGCCAGCAGTCCTAACAGGGGACCTAATGAAAAACTGTTTTTT
>TRBV9|-|TRBJ2-5|13|-
CASSVGGGETQYF
TGTGCCAGCAGCGTAGGAGGAGGGGAGACCCAGTACTTC
>TRBV19|-|TRBJ1-1|13|-
CASRGSQNTEAFF
TGTGCCAGTAGGGGCAGTCAGAACACTGAAGCTTTCTTT
>TRBV2|-|TRBJ1-1|14|-
CASSEGAVMTEAFF
TGTGCCAGCAGTGAAGGGGCAGTGATGACTGAAGCTTTCTTT
>TRBV5-1|-|TRBJ1-1|15|-
CASSPTDLINTEAFF
TGCGCCAGCAGTCCTACAGATTTAATTAACACTGAAGCTTTCTTT
>TRBV29-1|-|TRBJ1-1|13|-
CSVVSAGNTEAFF
TGCAGCGTTGTCAGCGCCGGGAACACTGAAGCTTTCTTT
>TRBV30|-|TRBJ2-7|15|once
CAWSPKTNPHYEQYF
TGTGCCTGGAGTCCTAAGACTAACCCCCACTACGAGCAGTACTTC
>TRBV18|-|TRBJ1-1|15|-
CASSLSGTKNTEAFF
TGTGCCAGCTCACTCAGCGGGACAAAGAACACTGAAGCTTTCTTT
>TRBV6-1|-|TRBJ1-2|13|-
CASSEPRVSGYTF
TGTGCCAGCAGTGAGCCCAGGGTTTCTGGCTACACCTTC
>TRBV9|-|TRBJ1-2|14|-
CASSQSRVDYGYTF
TGTGCCAGCAGCCAAAGCAGGGTAGACTATGGCTACACCTTC
>TRBV5-1|-|TRBJ1-5|14|-
CASSLAGDNQPQHF
TGCGCCAGCAGCTTGGCAGGCGACAATCAGCCCCAGCATTTT
>TRBV7-3|-|TRBJ2-1|16|once
CASSLGFGASYNEQFF
TGTGCCAGCAGCTTAGGTTTTGGAGCCTCTTACAATGAGCAGTTCTTC
>TRBV10-3|TRBD2|TRBJ2-2|16|-
CAISGGTKRQTGELFF
TGTGCCATCAGTGGGGGGACTAAAAGGCAGACCGGGGAGCTGTTTTTT